Listed below are T cell receptor beta chains from one sample, sequenced in a study of blood T cell repertoires in COVID-19. The data were produced by immunoSEQ multiplex PCR, yet TCRdb's version contains in-frame clones alone and is incomplete. The table includes about 73,000 clones, roughly four fifths detected once. Sequencing was done on a sample of peripheral blood. The receptors here all came from a man aged 70-80 years with COVID-19, enrolled during active disease. Both conserved end residues are part of each CDR3. D genes are given only for firm matches. A clone size is listed for some rows: how often the clone was seen (once, few, many), or a class if it is expanded.

. TRBJ1-5 TRBV20-1 . CSASWVQGPNQPQHF TGCAGTGCTAGTTGGGTACAGGGACCCAATCAGCCCCAGCATTTT
. TRBJ2-3 TRBV2 . CASSREQGVDTQYF TGTGCCAGCAGTCGGGAGCAGGGGGTAGATACGCAGTATTTT
. TRBJ1-5 TRBV6-5 . CASRQEGQPQHF TGTGCCAGCAGACAGGAGGGTCAGCCCCAGCATTTT
. TRBJ1-1 TRBV7-9 . CASSGGRAFF TGTGCCAGCAGCGGAGGGAGGGCTTTCTTT
. TRBJ1-1 TRBV4-2 . CASSRDLGGARLNTEAFF TGTGCCAGCAGCCGCGACCTGGGAGGGGCACGGCTGAACACTGAAGCTTTCTTT
. TRBJ2-2 TRBV4-3 TRBD1 CASSQHLAGQGATGELFF TGCGCCAGCAGCCAACATCTGGCGGGTCAGGGGGCCACCGGGGAGCTGTTTTTT
. TRBJ2-3 TRBV28 TRBD2 CASSFISPTSGYTDTQYF TGTGCCAGCAGTTTCATATCGCCGACTAGCGGATACACAGATACGCAGTATTTT
. TRBJ1-2 TRBV30 . CAWSGAGLYGYTF TGTGCCTGGTCAGGGGCCGGTCTCTATGGCTACACCTTC
. TRBJ2-3 TRBV5-1 TRBD1 CASSLDGRTGLTDTQYF TGCGCCAGCAGCTTGGATGGGAGGACAGGGTTGACAGATACGCAGTATTTT
. TRBJ2-1 TRBV11-2 TRBD2 CASSLTNVGAGGYNEQFF TGTGCCAGCAGCCTTACTAACGTGGGGGCGGGGGGGTACAATGAGCAGTTCTTC
. TRBJ2-7 TRBV28 . CASSLWGSGPSYEQYF TGTGCCAGCAGTTTATGGGGTAGCGGACCCTCCTACGAGCAGTACTTC
. TRBJ2-7 TRBV10-1 TRBD2 CASSESPGLAWAYEQYF TGCGCCAGCAGTGAGTCTCCAGGACTAGCGTGGGCCTACGAGCAGTACTTC
. TRBJ2-1 TRBV14 TRBD1 CASSQAWTGNEQFF TGTGCCAGCAGCCAGGCCTGGACAGGCAATGAGCAGTTCTTC
. TRBJ2-2 TRBV7-8 . CASSLASTSYTGELFF TGTGCCAGCAGCTTAGCGTCGACTAGTTATACCGGGGAGCTGTTTTTT
. TRBJ1-5 TRBV5-1 . CASSLGTGNGNQPQHF TGCGCCAGCAGCTTGGGTACAGGGAACGGCAATCAGCCCCAGCATTTT
. TRBJ2-7 TRBV2 TRBD2 CASTLAGGFYEQYF TGTGCCAGCACCCTAGCGGGAGGTTTCTACGAGCAGTACTTC
. TRBJ1-6 TRBV7-8 TRBD1 CASSLYRGSNSPLHF TGTGCCAGCAGCTTATACAGGGGGTCAAATTCACCCCTCCACTTT
few TRBJ1-5 TRBV28 TRBD1 CASSAGGLGNQPQHF TGTGCCAGCAGTGCAGGGGGGTTGGGCAATCAGCCCCAGCATTTT
. TRBJ2-7 TRBV10-1 TRBD1 CASSGNRGEQYF TGCGCCAGCAGTGGGAACAGGGGCGAGCAGTACTTC
. TRBJ1-2 TRBV30 TRBD1 CAWSEQGVEGYTF TGTGCCTGGAGTGAACAGGGGGTGGAAGGCTACACCTTC
few TRBJ1-2 TRBV19 . CASSISLADYGYTF TGTGCCAGTAGTATTAGTCTGGCGGACTATGGCTACACCTTC
. TRBJ2-7 TRBV30 TRBD2 CACTGTSGKYYEQYF TGTGCCTGTACCGGGACTAGCGGGAAATACTACGAGCAGTACTTC
. TRBJ2-7 TRBV28 TRBD1 CASSSMGTGTYYEQYF TGTGCCAGCAGTTCCATGGGGACAGGGACATACTACGAGCAGTACTTC
. TRBJ1-2 TRBV28 . CASRDLGDTANGYTF TGTGCCAGCAGGGACCTGGGGGACACCGCGAATGGCTACACCTTC
. TRBJ1-1 TRBV9 TRBD1 CASSLGTGATNTEAFF TGTGCCAGCAGCCTTGGGACAGGGGCTACAAACACTGAAGCTTTCTTT
. TRBJ1-6 TRBV7-2 . CAIRGLYNSPLHF TGTGCCATCCGCGGACTATATAATTCACCCCTCCACTTT
. TRBJ1-2 TRBV30 . CAWSGQNYGYTF TGTGCCTGGAGTGGACAGAACTATGGCTACACCTTC
. TRBJ1-3 TRBV19 . CASSFWASSGNTIYF TGTGCCAGTAGTTTCTGGGCTTCCTCTGGAAACACCATATATTTT
. TRBJ2-7 TRBV28 TRBD1 CASSLRSGTGNHEQYF TGTGCCAGCAGTTTAAGGTCTGGGACAGGGAACCACGAGCAGTACTTC
. TRBJ1-1 TRBV7-2 . CASSSRGPTNTEAFF TGTGCCAGCAGCTCCAGGGGACCAACGAACACTGAAGCTTTCTTT
. TRBJ2-1 TRBV9 TRBD1 CASSVLDRGFSGEQFF TGTGCCAGCAGCGTCCTGGACAGGGGCTTTTCGGGTGAGCAGTTCTTC
. TRBJ2-7 TRBV5-1 TRBD1 CASSPIKGTVYEQYF TGCGCCAGCAGCCCTATTAAAGGGACAGTATACGAGCAGTACTTC
. TRBJ2-5 TRBV10-3 . CAISETVTQYF TGTGCCATCAGTGAGACAGTGACCCAGTACTTC
. TRBJ1-3 TRBV6-6 . CASRGGGVGAGNTIYF TGTGCCAGCAGGGGGGGAGGAGTAGGGGCTGGAAACACCATATATTTT
. TRBJ1-5 TRBV15 . CATTQGLNQPQHF TGTGCCACCACCCAGGGTCTCAATCAGCCCCAGCATTTT
. TRBJ2-7 TRBV28 TRBD2 CASSDRPRASGRHEQYF TGTGCCAGCAGTGATCGCCCTAGGGCTAGCGGGAGGCACGAGCAGTACTTC
. TRBJ2-7 TRBV28 TRBD1 CAIQRDSASYEQYF TGTGCCATCCAGAGGGACAGCGCATCCTACGAGCAGTACTTC
. TRBJ1-5 TRBV27 . CASSLTWRAGNQPQHF TGTGCCAGCAGTTTAACTTGGAGGGCCGGCAATCAGCCCCAGCATTTT
. TRBJ1-5 TRBV3-1/TRBV3-2 TRBD1 CASSPFTGGQPQHF TGTGCCAGCAGCCCTTTCACAGGGGGCCAGCCCCAGCATTTT
few TRBJ1-1 TRBV3-1/TRBV3-2 . CASSQVSHTEAFF TGTGCCAGCAGCCAAGTCAGTCACACTGAAGCTTTCTTT
. TRBJ1-3 TRBV7-3 TRBD1 CASSPGTASGNTIYF TGTGCCAGCAGCCCAGGGACAGCCTCTGGAAACACCATATATTTT
many TRBJ2-1 TRBV11-1 TRBD1 CASSLGTGEGNEQFF TGTGCCAGCAGCCTCGGGACAGGGGAGGGGAATGAGCAGTTCTTC
. TRBJ2-3 TRBV15 . CATSRDPGDPDTQYF TGTGCCACCAGCAGAGATCCGGGAGACCCAGATACGCAGTATTTT
. TRBJ2-7 TRBV7-2 TRBD2 CASSLTSGGYEQYF TGTGCCAGCAGCTTGACTAGCGGTGGATACGAGCAGTACTTC
once TRBJ1-1 TRBV7-3 TRBD1 CASSLTGSGNTEAFF TGTGCCAGCAGCTTGACAGGGTCGGGGAACACTGAAGCTTTCTTT
. TRBJ2-7 TRBV20-1 . CSASLLRSRPGEQYF TGCAGTGCTAGTCTCCTCCGGAGTAGGCCCGGCGAGCAGTACTTC
. TRBJ2-1 TRBV5-1 . CASSPGGTYNEQFF TGCGCCAGCAGCCCCGGAGGGACCTACAATGAGCAGTTCTTC
few TRBJ1-5 TRBV2 . CASSYQGPSNQPQHF TGTGCCAGCAGTTACCAGGGGCCTAGCAATCAGCCCCAGCATTTT
. TRBJ2-1 TRBV6-2/TRBV6-3 TRBD2 CASSYYGGLAGGNEQFF TGTGCCAGCAGTTATTATGGGGGACTAGCGGGAGGGAATGAGCAGTTCTTC
. TRBJ1-3 TRBV3-1/TRBV3-2 TRBD1 CASSQGGTAGNTIYF TGTGCCAGCAGCCAAGGAGGGACAGCTGGAAACACCATATATTTT
. TRBJ1-1 TRBV5-4 . CASSLFFEGSEAFF TGTGCCAGCAGCTTGTTCTTCGAGGGATCCGAAGCTTTCTTT
few TRBJ2-1 TRBV3-1/TRBV3-2 . CASSQGPQNEQFF TGTGCCAGCAGCCAAGGGCCCCAGAATGAGCAGTTCTTC
few TRBJ2-5 TRBV18 . CASSPRPRETQYF TGTGCCAGCTCACCACGCCCTAGAGAGACCCAGTACTTC
. TRBJ2-6 TRBV5-5 . CASSLAGAGANVLTF TGTGCCAGCAGCTTGGCAGGGGCTGGGGCCAACGTCCTGACTTTC